This T cell receptor (beta chain) was profiled in a study of blood T cell repertoires in COVID-19. About the study: The study drew acute and convalescent COVID-19 samples from the United States, Italy and Spain. The cDNA or gDNA used as material had been derived from T cells, B-cell-depleted T cells, or PBMCs.

In the original workflow: Reference gene primer amplification gave estimated nucleated cell counts. This table comes from immunoSEQ multiplex PCR, and its TCRdb copy is limited to in-frame clones, with some not included. The DNA was the basis for D and trimming; V, J and clone size are from that table. The sample lists 70,000 to 95,000 clones, almost 80% occurring once. This CDR3 contains 16 residues. CDR1 and CDR2 from the germline V gene are MDHEN and SYDVKM. With V trimmed by 5 bases and J by 4 bases, 12 bases remained unmatched. The chain employs TRBV28 and TRBJ2-5; 8 bases agree with TRBD2. The sample taken for sequencing was peripheral blood. The sequence was collected from a human donor in a cohort sampled during active COVID-19. This chain's CDR3 is CASSPPRGRRSETQYF. In DNA form, the CDR3 reads TGTGCCAGCAGTCCCCCCCGCGGGAGGAGGTCAGAGACCCAGTACTTC.